This T cell receptor (beta chain) was recorded in a study of blood T cell repertoires in COVID-19 (dated by TCRdb to about 2020). About the full investigation: Collaborator samples came from the United States, Italy and Spain and covered acute and convalescent phases of COVID-19. The dataset comprised deeply sampled blood TCRbeta repertoires from subjects exposed to, actively infected with, or recovered from COVID-19. Nearly every sample came with metadata listing a de-identified subject ID, COVID-19 status, age in years and sex. Where available, HLA class I and class II types were taken from metadata supplied by the sample provider and were not determined by assay-based typing. The material from the prospective study consisted of cDNA or gDNA derived from T cells, B-cell-depleted T cells, or PBMCs. The repertoires were released in a freely available public database intended as a resource for research on the immune response to SARS-CoV-2. The samples were drawn from two sources: the first 160 participants of the ongoing ImmuneRACE study, and 1,200 or so subjects contributed by 6 global collaborators.

With regard to this clone: Its cognate antigen has yet to be identified. The input lacks base qualities; no much larger clone sits a single base away.

The germline V and J ends show losses of 1 base and 3 bases respectively, and no gene match explains 6 bases of the junction. From a lookup of the germline V gene (reference sequence), CDR1 and CDR2 are LGHDT and YNNKEL. Its CDR3 holds 16 amino acids, cysteine through phenylalanine. Of the read, only the CDR3 DNA is kept; its 48 bases are in frame from base 1. A second Seattle source provided samples from volunteer blood donors who had recovered from COVID-19. The collaborating institutions used their own protocols to collect whole blood in K2EDTA tubes. For TCRbeta analysis, collaborator samples were shipped as frozen whole blood, as isolated PBMCs, or as DNA extracted from either sample type. The immunoSEQ Assay, a bias-controlled multiplex PCR, was used to amplify TCRbeta CDR3 regions from genomic DNA. As for how the authors treated the data: The number of nucleated cells in each sample was estimated from the amplification of reference gene primers within the assay. Sequence reads were collapsed and filtered to measure the absolute abundance of every unique TCRbeta CDR3 rearrangement. For each sample, productive Simpson clonality was calculated by taking the square root of Simpson's diversity index across productive rearrangements. Held by TCRdb, this immuneACCESS table contains in-frame sequences only and omits some clones. Under half of the omission traces to an unresolved V gene where checked; the cause of the rest is unknown. The V and J calls and clone size are taken from that table; D and trimming were inferred from the DNA. This sample is represented by about 240,000 clones; around 83% of them were singletons. The ten top clones hold about 2% of the sample.

Overall study results and their limits: The amount of clinical and demographic metadata varied by source and participant and was provided uncurated.

The sequence was collected from a man aged 25-45 years who had recovered from COVID-19. Source material: peripheral blood. Recombination connected TRBV3-1 (or the pseudogene TRBV3-2) to TRBJ2-1, with 7 bases matching TRBD2. This receptor carries the CDR3 CASSQVGGGRYNEQFF. The DNA reads as follows: TGTGCCAGCAGCCAAGTTGGGGGGGGTCGCTACAATGAGCAGTTCTTC.